Listed below are T cell receptor beta chains from one sample, sequenced in a study of T cell responses to AZD1222 COVID-19 vaccine. Sequencing used immunoSEQ multiplex PCR; TCRdb keeps in-frame clones, though not all of them. This table has approximately 120,000 clones, around 87% appearing once. Sequences were derived from peripheral blood, sampled on day 0 of AZD1222 vaccination. The source is an adult in good health. The CDR3 runs from the conserved cysteine through the conserved F or W. D genes are given only for firm matches. Expanded clones are given a class, and other clones once, few, many or no size at all.

d_gene,abundance,j_gene,v_gene,CDR3nt,CDR3aa
TRBD2,-,TRBJ2-7,TRBV27,TGTGCCAGCAGTCTCCTAGCGGGGGGGACATACGAGCAGTACTTC,CASSLLAGGTYEQYF
-,-,TRBJ2-2,TRBV7-9,TGTGCCAGCAGCTTAAGGTCGGACGGGGAGCTGTTTTTT,CASSLRSDGELFF
TRBD1,-,TRBJ1-2,TRBV15,TGTGCCACCAGCAGGGCATCGGGACAGGGGTCTGGCTACACCTTC,CATSRASGQGSGYTF
-,-,TRBJ1-6,TRBV2,TGTGCCAGCAGGTGGGCAGGTGGGAATTCACCCCTCCACTTT,CASRWAGGNSPLHF
-,-,TRBJ1-1,TRBV19,TGTGCCAGTAATAGTGGCACTGAAGCTTTCTTT,CASNSGTEAFF
-,-,TRBJ2-4,TRBV6-5,TGTGCCAGCAGTTCCCCGGGACGTAAAAACATTCAGTACTTC,CASSSPGRKNIQYF
TRBD1,-,TRBJ1-3,TRBV5-1,TGCGCCAGCAGCTTACAGGGGGCTGGGGGAAACACCATATATTTT,CASSLQGAGGNTIYF
-,-,TRBJ2-7,TRBV3-1/TRBV3-2,TGTGCCAGCAGCCCCGCTTGGGCGGGAAACGACGAGCAGTACTTC,CASSPAWAGNDEQYF
-,-,TRBJ2-7,TRBV5-1,TGCGCCAGCAGGGAGGGACAGGAGCAGTACTTC,CASREGQEQYF
-,-,TRBJ2-1,TRBV19,TGTGCCAGTAGTATTTGGGCGGGACTCCAAAGCTCCTACAATGAGCAGTTCTTC,CASSIWAGLQSSYNEQFF
-,-,TRBJ2-7,TRBV20-1,TGCAGTGCCGTCCGCTACGAGCAGTACTTC,CSAVRYEQYF
TRBD2,-,TRBJ2-5,TRBV24-1,TGTGCCACCAGTGATCTTCTAGCGGGAGTGGAGACCCAGTACTTC,CATSDLLAGVETQYF
TRBD1,-,TRBJ2-2,TRBV19,TGTGCCAGTAGCCGGACAGGGGACACCGGGGAGCTGTTTTTT,CASSRTGDTGELFF
-,once,TRBJ1-2,TRBV6-1,TGTGCCAGCAGTGAATTGGGGGAGGGCAGGGGACCCTATGGCTACACCTTC,CASSELGEGRGPYGYTF
-,-,TRBJ1-2,TRBV5-1,TGCGCCAGCAGCTTGAAAGTCCCCCCGGCGGACTATGGCTACACCTTC,CASSLKVPPADYGYTF
TRBD1,-,TRBJ1-2,TRBV7-2,TGTGCCAGAGATCGGGACAGCCAATATGGCTACACCTTC,CARDRDSQYGYTF
-,-,TRBJ2-6,TRBV6-6,TGTGCCAACTCCCCGGCAGGACTCTCTGGGGCCAACGTCCTGACTTTC,CANSPAGLSGANVLTF
TRBD2,-,TRBJ2-7,TRBV27,TGTGCCAGCAGCTCCCTAGCGGGAGGGGACTACTACGAGCAGTACTTC,CASSSLAGGDYYEQYF
-,-,TRBJ1-2,TRBV27,TGTGCCAGCAGTTACGGCGAGGGGTCTGGCTACACCTTC,CASSYGEGSGYTF
-,-,TRBJ2-7,TRBV27,TGTGCCAGCAGTTTAAAGGGACTGGGAACCTACGAGCAGTACTTC,CASSLKGLGTYEQYF
-,-,TRBJ1-4,TRBV19,TGTGCCAGTAGTATAGAACAGCGGGGAAAACTGTTTTTT,CASSIEQRGKLFF
TRBD2,-,TRBJ2-7,TRBV29-1,TGCAGCGTTGAAGAGCGAGCGGGAGAGGGCGAGCAGTACTTC,CSVEERAGEGEQYF
TRBD1,-,TRBJ2-1,TRBV2,TGTGCCAGCAGTGAATGGCAGGGGGCGGGGAATGAGCAGTTCTTC,CASSEWQGAGNEQFF
TRBD1,-,TRBJ1-2,TRBV7-2,TGTGCCAGCAGCTTAGGCGGGACAGGGGGCTACTATGGCTACACCTTC,CASSLGGTGGYYGYTF
-,-,TRBJ2-5,TRBV5-1,TGCGCCAGCAGCTACGGGACTCGCCAAGAGACCCAGTACTTC,CASSYGTRQETQYF
TRBD1,-,TRBJ1-1,TRBV20-1,TGCAGTGCTCTAACAGGGGGCGCGGCTTTCTTT,CSALTGGAAFF
TRBD1,once,TRBJ1-1,TRBV11-1,TGTGCCAGCAGTCCGTTACAGGGGACTGAAGCTTTCTTT,CASSPLQGTEAFF
-,-,TRBJ1-6,TRBV9,TGTGCCAGCAGCGGTGGGAGCTATAATTTACCCCTCCACTTT,CASSGGSYNLPLHF
-,-,TRBJ2-1,TRBV3-1/TRBV3-2,TGTGCCAGCAGCCAAGATAACCCAGCTCTCTCCTACAATGAGCAGTTCTTC,CASSQDNPALSYNEQFF
TRBD1,-,TRBJ2-4,TRBV18,TGTGCCAGCTCACCCCTGACAGGGGATAAGGGAAACATTCAGTACTTC,CASSPLTGDKGNIQYF
TRBD2,-,TRBJ2-1,TRBV11-3,TGTGCCAGCAGCGCCTGGGGTGAGCGGGGGCCTTACAATGAGCAGTTCTTC,CASSAWGERGPYNEQFF
-,-,TRBJ1-5,TRBV27,TGTGCCACCCCTGGAGTCGCCAAGCATAGCAATCAGCCCCAGCATTTT,CATPGVAKHSNQPQHF
-,once,TRBJ1-1,TRBV20-1,TGCAGTGCTAGTATTGACAAGAACACTGAAGCTTTCTTT,CSASIDKNTEAFF
-,-,TRBJ1-5,TRBV18,TGTGCCAGCTCACAGGACATCAGCAATCAGCCCCAGCATTTT,CASSQDISNQPQHF
-,-,TRBJ2-1,TRBV29-1,TGCAGCGGGGCCGGGACATCATACAATGAGCAGTTCTTC,CSGAGTSYNEQFF
-,-,TRBJ2-5,TRBV5-1,TGCGCCAGCAGCCCCCAAGTTGGGGAGACCCAGTACTTC,CASSPQVGETQYF
TRBD1,-,TRBJ1-4,TRBV3-1/TRBV3-2,TGTGCCAGCAGCTTCTTGACAGGGAATGAAAAACTGTTTTTT,CASSFLTGNEKLFF
-,-,TRBJ1-5,TRBV2,TGTGCCAGCAGCCAAGACCTCGGGCAGCCCCAGCATTTT,CASSQDLGQPQHF
TRBD2,-,TRBJ2-1,TRBV4-3,TGCGCCAGCAGCCAAGATCGGGATGGAGCGGGAAAGGGCAATGAGCAGTTCTTC,CASSQDRDGAGKGNEQFF
-,-,TRBJ2-7,TRBV2,TGTGCCAGCAGGACTGACAGCTACGAGCAGTACTTC,CASRTDSYEQYF
TRBD1,-,TRBJ1-1,TRBV24-1,TGTGCCACCAGTGATTTTACGGGACAGGGGTTCGTGAACACTGAAGCTTTCTTT,CATSDFTGQGFVNTEAFF
TRBD2,once,TRBJ2-2,TRBV5-4,TGTGCCAGCAGCTTGCAAGGACTAGCGGTGAACACCGGGGAGCTGTTTTTT,CASSLQGLAVNTGELFF
-,-,TRBJ1-2,TRBV19,TGTGCCAGTAGAACCTACAGGGTTGGCTACACCTTC,CASRTYRVGYTF
-,-,TRBJ2-2,TRBV5-8,TGTGCCAGCAGCTTCGCGGTAGGGGAGCTGTTTTTT,CASSFAVGELFF
TRBD2,-,TRBJ2-3,TRBV6-2/TRBV6-3,TGTGCCAGCAGTGATCATAGGGGACTAGCGGGAAGGACAGATACGCAGTATTTT,CASSDHRGLAGRTDTQYF
TRBD2,-,TRBJ2-1,TRBV9,TGTGCCAGCAGCGCCGCGGGGGGTTCCTACAATGAGCAGTTCTTC,CASSAAGGSYNEQFF
TRBD2,-,TRBJ2-5,TRBV30,TGTGCCTGGAGTATAAAGCGGGAGGGCCTCCAAGAGACCCAGTACTTC,CAWSIKREGLQETQYF
TRBD1,-,TRBJ1-4,TRBV19,TGTGCCAGTAGTATAGTCGGGACAGGGGTTGAAAAACTGTTTTTT,CASSIVGTGVEKLFF
-,-,TRBJ2-1,TRBV27,TGTGCCAGCCCCCTCCAGCAGTTCTTC,CASPLQQFF
TRBD1,-,TRBJ1-3,TRBV5-1,TGCGCCAGCAGCCTAACCGGGACAGGGGTTGGAAACACCATATATTTT,CASSLTGTGVGNTIYF
-,-,TRBJ2-5,TRBV30,TGTGCCTGGAGTTTAGAGGGGGGGCGTCGCGAGACCCAGTACTTC,CAWSLEGGRRETQYF
TRBD1,-,TRBJ1-1,TRBV30,TGTGCCTGGAGGCTCAGGGGGACTGAAGCTTTCTTT,CAWRLRGTEAFF